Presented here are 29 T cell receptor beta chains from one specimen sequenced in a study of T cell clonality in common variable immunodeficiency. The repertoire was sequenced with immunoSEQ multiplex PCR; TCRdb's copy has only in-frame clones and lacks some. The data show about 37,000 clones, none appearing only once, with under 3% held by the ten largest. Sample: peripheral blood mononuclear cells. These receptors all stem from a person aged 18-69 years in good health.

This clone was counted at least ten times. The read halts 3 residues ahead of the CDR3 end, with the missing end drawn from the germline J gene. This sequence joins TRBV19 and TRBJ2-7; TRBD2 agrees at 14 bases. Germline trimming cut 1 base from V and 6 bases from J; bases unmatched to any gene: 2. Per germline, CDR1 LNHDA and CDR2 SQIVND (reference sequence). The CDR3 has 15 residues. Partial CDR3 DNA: TGTGCCAGTAGTATAGGACTAGCGGGAGGGTCCGAG. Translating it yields CASSIGLAGGSE. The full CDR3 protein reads CASSIGLAGGSEQYF.

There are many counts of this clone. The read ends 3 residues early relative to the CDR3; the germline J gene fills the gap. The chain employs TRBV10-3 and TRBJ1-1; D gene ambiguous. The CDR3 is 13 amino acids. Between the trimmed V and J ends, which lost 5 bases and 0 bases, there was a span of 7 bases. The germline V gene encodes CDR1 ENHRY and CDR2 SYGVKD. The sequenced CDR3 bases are TGTGCCATCAGTCCAACAGTGAACACTGAA. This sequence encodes CAISPTVNTE. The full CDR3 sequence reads CAISPTVNTEAFF.

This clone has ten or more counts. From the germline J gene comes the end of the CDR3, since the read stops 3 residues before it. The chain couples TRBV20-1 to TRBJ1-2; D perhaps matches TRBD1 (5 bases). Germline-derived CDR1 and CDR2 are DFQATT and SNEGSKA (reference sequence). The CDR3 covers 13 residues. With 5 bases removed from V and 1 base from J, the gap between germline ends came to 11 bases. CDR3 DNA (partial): TGCAGTGCTCCGACAGCGTTTAACTATGGC. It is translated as CSAPTAFNYG. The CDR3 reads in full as CSAPTAFNYGYTF.

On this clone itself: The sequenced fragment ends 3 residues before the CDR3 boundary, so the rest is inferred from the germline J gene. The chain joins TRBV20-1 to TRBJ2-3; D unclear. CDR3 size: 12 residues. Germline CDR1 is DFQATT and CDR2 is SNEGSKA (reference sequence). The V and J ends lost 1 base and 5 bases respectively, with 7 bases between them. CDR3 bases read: TGCAGTGCTAGAGGAGGTCTAGATACG. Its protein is CSARGGLDT. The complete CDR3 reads CSARGGLDTQYF.

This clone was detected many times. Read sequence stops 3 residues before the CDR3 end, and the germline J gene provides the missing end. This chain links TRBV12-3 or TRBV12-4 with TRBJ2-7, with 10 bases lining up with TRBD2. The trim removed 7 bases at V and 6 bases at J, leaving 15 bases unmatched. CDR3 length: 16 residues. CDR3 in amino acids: CASTRLSSGRAGEQYF. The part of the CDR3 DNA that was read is TGTGCCAGCACCCGACTCTCAAGCGGGAGGGCCGGCGAG.

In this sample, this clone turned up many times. CDR3 region: CASSPPLRELFF. The sequenced CDR3 bases are TGTGCCAGCAGCCCCCCCCTAAGGGAG. The chain employs TRBV28 and TRBJ2-2, with unresolved D. The CDR3 is cut off 3 residues early in the read; its end comes from the germline J gene. The germline V and J ends were trimmed by 6 bases and 9 bases, with 11 bases remaining between them. The CDR3 runs to 12 residues. Germline V gives CDR1 MDHEN, CDR2 SYDVKM.

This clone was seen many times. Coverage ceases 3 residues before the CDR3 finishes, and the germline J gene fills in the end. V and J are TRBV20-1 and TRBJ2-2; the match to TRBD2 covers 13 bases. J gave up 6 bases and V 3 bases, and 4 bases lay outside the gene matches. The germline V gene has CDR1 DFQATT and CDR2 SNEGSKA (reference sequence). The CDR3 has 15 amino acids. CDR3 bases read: TGCAGTGCTAGGAGGACTAGCGGGAGATCCGGGGAG. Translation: CSARRTSGRSGE. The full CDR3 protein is CSARRTSGRSGELFF.

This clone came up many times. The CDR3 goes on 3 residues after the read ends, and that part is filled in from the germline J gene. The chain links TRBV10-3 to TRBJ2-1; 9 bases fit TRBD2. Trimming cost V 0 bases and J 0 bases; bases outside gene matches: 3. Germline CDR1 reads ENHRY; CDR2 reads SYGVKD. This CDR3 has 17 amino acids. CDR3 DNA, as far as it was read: TGTGCCATCAGTGAGTCTGTACTAGCGGGCTCCTACAATGAG. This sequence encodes CAISESVLAGSYNE. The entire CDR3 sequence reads CAISESVLAGSYNEQFF.

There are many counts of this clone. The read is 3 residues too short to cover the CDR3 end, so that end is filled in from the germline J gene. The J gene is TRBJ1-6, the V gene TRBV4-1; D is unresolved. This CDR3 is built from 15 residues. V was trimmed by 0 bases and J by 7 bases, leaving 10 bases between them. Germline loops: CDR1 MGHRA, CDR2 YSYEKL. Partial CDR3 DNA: TGCGCCAGCAGCCAAGATAGGACTGAGAATTCACCC. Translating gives CASSQDRTENSP. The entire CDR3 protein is CASSQDRTENSPLHF.

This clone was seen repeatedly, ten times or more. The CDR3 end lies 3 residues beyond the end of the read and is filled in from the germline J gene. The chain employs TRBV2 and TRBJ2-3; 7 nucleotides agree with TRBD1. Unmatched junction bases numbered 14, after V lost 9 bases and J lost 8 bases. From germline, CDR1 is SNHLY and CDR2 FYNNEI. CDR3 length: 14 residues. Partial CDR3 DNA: TGTGCCAGGGGACAGTCCCCAGGGTCGGGTACG. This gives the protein CARGQSPGSGT. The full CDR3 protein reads CARGQSPGSGTQYF.

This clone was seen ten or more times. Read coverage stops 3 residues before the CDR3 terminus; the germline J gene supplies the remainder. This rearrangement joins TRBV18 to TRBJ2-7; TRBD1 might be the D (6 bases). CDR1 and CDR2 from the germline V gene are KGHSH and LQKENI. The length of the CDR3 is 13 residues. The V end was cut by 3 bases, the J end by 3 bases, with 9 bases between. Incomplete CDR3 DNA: TGTGCCAGCTCACCGGGACAACACTACGAG. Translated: CASSPGQHYE. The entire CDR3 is CASSPGQHYEQYF.

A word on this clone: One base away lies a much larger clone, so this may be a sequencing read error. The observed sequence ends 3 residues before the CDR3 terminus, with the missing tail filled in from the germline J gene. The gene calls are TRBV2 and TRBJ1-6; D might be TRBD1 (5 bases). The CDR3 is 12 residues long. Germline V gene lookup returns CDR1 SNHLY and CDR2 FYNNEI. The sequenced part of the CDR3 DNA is TGTGCCAGCAGTGAGGATACGGGGGCC. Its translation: CASSEDTGA. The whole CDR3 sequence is CASSEDTGALHF.

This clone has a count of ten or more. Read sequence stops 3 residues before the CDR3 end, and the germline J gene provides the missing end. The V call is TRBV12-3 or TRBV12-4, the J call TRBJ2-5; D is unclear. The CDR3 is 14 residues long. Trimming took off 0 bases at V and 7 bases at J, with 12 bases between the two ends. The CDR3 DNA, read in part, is TGTGCCAGCAGTTTAGCGCACGGCGGATCGACC. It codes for CASSLAHGGST. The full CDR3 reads CASSLAHGGSTQYF.

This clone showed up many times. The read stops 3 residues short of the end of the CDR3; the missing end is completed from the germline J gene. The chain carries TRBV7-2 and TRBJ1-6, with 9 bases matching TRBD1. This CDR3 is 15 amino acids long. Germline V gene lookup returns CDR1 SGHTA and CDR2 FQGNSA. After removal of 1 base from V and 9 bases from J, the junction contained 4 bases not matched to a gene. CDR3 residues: CASSLGQGVGSPLHF. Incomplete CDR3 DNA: TGTGCCAGCAGCTTAGGACAGGGGGTTGGTTCACCC.

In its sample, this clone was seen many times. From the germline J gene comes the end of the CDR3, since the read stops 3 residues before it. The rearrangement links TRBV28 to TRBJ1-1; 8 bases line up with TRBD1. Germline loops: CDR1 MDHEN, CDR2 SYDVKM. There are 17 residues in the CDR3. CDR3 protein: CASSRLSLRQGMWRAFF. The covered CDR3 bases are TGTGCCAGCAGCCGACTGAGCCTTAGACAGGGGATGTGGCGA.

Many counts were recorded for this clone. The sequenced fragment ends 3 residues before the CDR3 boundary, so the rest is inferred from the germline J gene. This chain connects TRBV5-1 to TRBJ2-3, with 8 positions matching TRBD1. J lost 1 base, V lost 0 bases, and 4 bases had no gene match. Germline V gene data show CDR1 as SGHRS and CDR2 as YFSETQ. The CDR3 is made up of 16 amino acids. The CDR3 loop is CASSLGAGQGTDTQYF. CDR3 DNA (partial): TGCGCCAGCAGCTTGGGGGCGGGACAGGGCACAGATACG.

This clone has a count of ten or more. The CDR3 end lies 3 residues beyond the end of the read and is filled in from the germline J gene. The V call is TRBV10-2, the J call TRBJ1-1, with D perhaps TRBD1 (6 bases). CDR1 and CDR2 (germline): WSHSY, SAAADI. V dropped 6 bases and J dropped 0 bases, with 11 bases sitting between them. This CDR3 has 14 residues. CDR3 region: CASREDSMNTEAFF. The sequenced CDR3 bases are TGCGCCAGCAGGGAGGACAGCATGAACACTGAA.

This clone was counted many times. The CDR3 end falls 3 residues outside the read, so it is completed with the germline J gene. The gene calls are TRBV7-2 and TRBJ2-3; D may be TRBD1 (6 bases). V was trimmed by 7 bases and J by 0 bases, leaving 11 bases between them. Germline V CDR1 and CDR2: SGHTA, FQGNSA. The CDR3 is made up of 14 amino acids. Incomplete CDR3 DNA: TGTGCCAGCACCACTGGACAGAGCACAGATACG. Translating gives CASTTGQSTDT. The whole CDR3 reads CASTTGQSTDTQYF.

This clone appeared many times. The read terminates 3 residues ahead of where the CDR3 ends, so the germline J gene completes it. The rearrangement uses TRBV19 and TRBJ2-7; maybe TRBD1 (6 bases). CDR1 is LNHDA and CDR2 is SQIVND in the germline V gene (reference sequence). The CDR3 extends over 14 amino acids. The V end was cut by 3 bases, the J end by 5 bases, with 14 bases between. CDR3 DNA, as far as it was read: TGTGCCAGTAGTATGTCTTGGGACATAGACGAG. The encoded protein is CASSMSWDIDE. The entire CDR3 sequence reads CASSMSWDIDEQYF.

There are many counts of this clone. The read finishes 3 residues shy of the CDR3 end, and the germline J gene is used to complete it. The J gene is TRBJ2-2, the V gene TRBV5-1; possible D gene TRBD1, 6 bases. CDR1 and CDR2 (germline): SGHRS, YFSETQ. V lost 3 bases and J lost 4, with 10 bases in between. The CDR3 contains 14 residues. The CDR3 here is CASSSNRATGELFF. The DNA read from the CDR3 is TGCGCCAGCAGCTCAAACAGGGCCACCGGGGAG.

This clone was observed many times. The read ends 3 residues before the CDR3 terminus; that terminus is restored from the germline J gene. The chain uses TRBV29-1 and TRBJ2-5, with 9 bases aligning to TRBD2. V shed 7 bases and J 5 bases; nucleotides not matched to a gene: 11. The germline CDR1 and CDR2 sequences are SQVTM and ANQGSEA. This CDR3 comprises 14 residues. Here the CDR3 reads CSADLAGEGETQYF. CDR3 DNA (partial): TGCAGCGCCGATTTAGCGGGAGAAGGGGAGACC.

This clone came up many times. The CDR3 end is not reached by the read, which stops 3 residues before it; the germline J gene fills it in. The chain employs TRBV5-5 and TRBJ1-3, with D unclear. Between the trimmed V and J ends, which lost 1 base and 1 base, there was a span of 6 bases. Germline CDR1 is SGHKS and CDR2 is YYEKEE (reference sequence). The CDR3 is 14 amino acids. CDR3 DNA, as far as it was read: TGTGCCAGCAGCTTGAAAGGGTCTGGAAACACC. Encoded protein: CASSLKGSGNT. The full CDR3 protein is CASSLKGSGNTIYF.

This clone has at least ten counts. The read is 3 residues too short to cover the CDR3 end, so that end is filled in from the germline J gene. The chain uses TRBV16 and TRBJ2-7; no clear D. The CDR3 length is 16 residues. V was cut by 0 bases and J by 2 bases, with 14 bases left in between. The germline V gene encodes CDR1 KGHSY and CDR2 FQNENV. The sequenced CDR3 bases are TGTGCCAGCAGCCAATCTATGGCAGGTCCGACCTACGAG. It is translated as CASSQSMAGPTYE. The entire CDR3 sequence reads CASSQSMAGPTYEQYF.

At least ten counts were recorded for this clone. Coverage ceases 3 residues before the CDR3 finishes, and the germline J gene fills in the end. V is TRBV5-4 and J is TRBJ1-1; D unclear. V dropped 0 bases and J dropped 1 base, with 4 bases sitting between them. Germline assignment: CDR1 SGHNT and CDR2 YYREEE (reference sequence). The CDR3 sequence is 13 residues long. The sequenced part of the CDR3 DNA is TGTGCCAGCAGCTTGGGCGGGAACACTGAA. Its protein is CASSLGGNTE. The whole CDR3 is CASSLGGNTEAFF.

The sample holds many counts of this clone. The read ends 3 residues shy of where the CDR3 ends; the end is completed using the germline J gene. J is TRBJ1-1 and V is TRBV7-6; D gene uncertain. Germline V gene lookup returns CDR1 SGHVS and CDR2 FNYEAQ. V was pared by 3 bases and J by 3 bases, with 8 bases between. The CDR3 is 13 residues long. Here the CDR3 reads CASSFQSYTEAFF. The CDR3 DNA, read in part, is TGTGCCAGCAGCTTTCAGAGTTACACTGAA.

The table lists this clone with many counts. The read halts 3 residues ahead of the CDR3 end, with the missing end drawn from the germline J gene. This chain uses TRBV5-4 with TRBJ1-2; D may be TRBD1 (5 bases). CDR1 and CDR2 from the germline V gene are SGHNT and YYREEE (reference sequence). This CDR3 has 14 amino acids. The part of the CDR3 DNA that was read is TGTGCCAGCAGCTTGGGAGGGGCTCCTGAAGGC. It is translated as CASSLGGAPEG. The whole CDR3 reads CASSLGGAPEGYTF.

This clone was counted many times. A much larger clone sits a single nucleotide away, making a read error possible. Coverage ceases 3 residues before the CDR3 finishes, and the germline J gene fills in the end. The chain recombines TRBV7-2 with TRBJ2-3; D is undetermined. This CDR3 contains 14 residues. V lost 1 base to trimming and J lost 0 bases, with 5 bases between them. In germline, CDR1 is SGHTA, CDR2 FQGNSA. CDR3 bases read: TGTGCCAGCAGCTTAGGCAGGAGCACAGATACG. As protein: CASSLGRSTDT. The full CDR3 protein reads CASSLGRSTDTQYF.

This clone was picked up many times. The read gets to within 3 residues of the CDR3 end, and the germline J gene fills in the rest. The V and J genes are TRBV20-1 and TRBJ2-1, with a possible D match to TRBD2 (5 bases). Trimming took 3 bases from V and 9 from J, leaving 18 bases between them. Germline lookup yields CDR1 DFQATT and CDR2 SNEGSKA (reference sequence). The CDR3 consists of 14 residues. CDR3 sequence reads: CSASPTGNIGEQFF. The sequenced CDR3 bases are TGCAGTGCTAGCCCCACGGGGAATATCGGTGAG.

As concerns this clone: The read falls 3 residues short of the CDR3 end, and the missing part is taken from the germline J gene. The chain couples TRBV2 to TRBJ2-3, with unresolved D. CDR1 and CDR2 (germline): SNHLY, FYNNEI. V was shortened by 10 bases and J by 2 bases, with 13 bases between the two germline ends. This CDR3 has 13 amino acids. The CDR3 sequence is CATTATPTDTQYF. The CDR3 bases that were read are TGTGCCACTACCGCCACCCCCACAGATACG.